These T cell receptor beta chains were read from a single sample in a study of T cell responses to AZD1222 COVID-19 vaccine. Clones were read by immunoSEQ multiplex PCR, and TCRdb kept only the in-frame ones, dropping some. The sample has roughly 140,000 clones, around nine tenths seen once. The sample was peripheral blood, taken on day 0 of AZD1222 vaccination. These receptors were taken from an adult in good health. Both conserved end residues are part of each CDR3. D genes are given only for firm matches. A row's size may be missing; if present it is once, few, many or a size class.

D,size,J,V,DNA,CDR3
NA,NA,TRBJ1-1,TRBV6-4,TGTGCCAGCAGTGACTCAGCCCGAGACCGACCAGAAGCTTTCTTT,CASSDSARDRPEAFF
TRBD1,NA,TRBJ1-4,TRBV11-1,TGTGCCAGCAGCTCCCGGGACAGGGGACGAGCGGAAAAACTGTTTTTT,CASSSRDRGRAEKLFF
TRBD2,NA,TRBJ2-7,TRBV7-8,TGTGCCAGCAGCCGGACTAGCGGGGACTACGAGCAGTACTTC,CASSRTSGDYEQYF
TRBD2,NA,TRBJ2-7,TRBV4-2,TGTGCCAGCAGCGCAACTAGCGGGGGGAACTACGAGCAGTACTTC,CASSATSGGNYEQYF
NA,NA,TRBJ1-4,TRBV4-1,TGCGCCAGCAGCCAAGTAATAGGGGTCGAGGGTGAAAAACTGTTTTTT,CASSQVIGVEGEKLFF
NA,once,TRBJ2-2,TRBV2,TGTGCCAGCACCGAATCTTGGGTCGGCGGGGAGCTGTTTTTT,CASTESWVGGELFF
NA,few,TRBJ1-1,TRBV19,TGTGCCAGTAGTAGCGACGGACACCTTGAAGCTTTCTTT,CASSSDGHLEAFF
NA,NA,TRBJ1-1,TRBV15,TGTGCCACCAGACAGGGCGCTGAAGCTTTCTTT,CATRQGAEAFF
NA,once,TRBJ1-1,TRBV5-4,TGTGCCAGCAGCTTGGAACGGGTGGCTGAAGCTTTCTTT,CASSLERVAEAFF
TRBD1,NA,TRBJ1-4,TRBV10-3,TGTGCCATCAGTGCACTTTCCGGGACAGGGGTTGAAAAACTGTTTTTT,CAISALSGTGVEKLFF
NA,NA,TRBJ2-7,TRBV7-2,TGTGCCAGCAGCTTTGGTGGGAACCTCTACGAGCAGTACTTC,CASSFGGNLYEQYF
NA,NA,TRBJ2-5,TRBV29-1,TGCAGCGTTGAGTTGGGGGGAGGGACCCAGTACTTC,CSVELGGGTQYF
NA,once,TRBJ1-5,TRBV19,TGTGCCAGTAGTATTGTCCCAGGCCGTTTGGAGCCCCAGCATTTT,CASSIVPGRLEPQHF
TRBD2,NA,TRBJ2-1,TRBV5-1,TGCGCCAGCAGCTTGGCCTTGGGGGGGAATGAGCAGTTCTTC,CASSLALGGNEQFF
NA,few,TRBJ1-6,TRBV6-2/TRBV6-3,TGTGCCAGCAGTTACTACGGGGCTTTGGAGTCACCCCTCCACTTT,CASSYYGALESPLHF
NA,once,TRBJ1-1,TRBV7-9,TGTGCCAGCAGCTTCAAAGGGCGGGGGGAAGCTTTCTTT,CASSFKGRGEAFF
TRBD1,NA,TRBJ1-4,TRBV6-1,TGTGCCAGCAGTGAACTCAACAGGGGTAGTGAAAAACTGTTTTTT,CASSELNRGSEKLFF
NA,NA,TRBJ1-1,TRBV5-1,TGCGCCAGCAGCCTTTCCTACCGCAGGAACACTGAAGCTTTCTTT,CASSLSYRRNTEAFF
NA,NA,TRBJ1-3,TRBV18,TGTGCCAGCTCACCAGGGGGGGACCGCAGCTCTGGAAACACCATATATTTT,CASSPGGDRSSGNTIYF
TRBD2,NA,TRBJ2-5,TRBV14,TGTGCCAGCAGCCATGCCAGCGGGAGGGGAACCCAAGAGACCCAGTACTTC,CASSHASGRGTQETQYF
TRBD1,NA,TRBJ1-2,TRBV29-1,TGCAGCGTTGGGGACAGGGGGCTTGTAAATGGCTACACCTTC,CSVGDRGLVNGYTF
NA,NA,TRBJ1-2,TRBV29-1,TGCAGCGTCGCACCGGGACCTCGGGGAGTAGCTAACTATGGCTACACCTTC,CSVAPGPRGVANYGYTF
NA,NA,TRBJ1-4,TRBV14,TGTGCCAGCAGCGGGGGGTCTAATGAAAAACTGTTTTTT,CASSGGSNEKLFF
TRBD1,NA,TRBJ1-5,TRBV7-9,TGTGCCAGCAGCTTCGGGACAGGGGCCTCGTATAGCAATCAGCCCCAGCATTTT,CASSFGTGASYSNQPQHF
NA,NA,TRBJ1-1,TRBV19,TGTGCCAGTAGTATGCGGGCCACTGAAGCTTTCTTT,CASSMRATEAFF
TRBD2,NA,TRBJ2-3,TRBV11-3,TGTGCCAGCAGCATCTCCGGGACTAGGGTAACAGATACGCAGTATTTT,CASSISGTRVTDTQYF
NA,NA,TRBJ1-6,TRBV28,TGTGCCAGCAGTGCTGGGACACCGAATAATTCACCCCTCCACTTT,CASSAGTPNNSPLHF
NA,NA,TRBJ2-3,TRBV7-2,TGTGCCAGCAGCGCAGGGAGAGATACGCAGTATTTT,CASSAGRDTQYF
NA,once,TRBJ2-3,TRBV10-3,TGTGCCATCAGTGGGCTTGGCGGGGTGGGAACAGATACGCAGTATTTT,CAISGLGGVGTDTQYF
NA,NA,TRBJ1-5,TRBV19,TGTGCCAGTAGTATGGAGGGTTCAGTCCAGCATTTT,CASSMEGSVQHF
NA,NA,TRBJ1-1,TRBV29-1,TGCAGCGTGCAAGGCGTTCTGAACACTGAAGCTTTCTTT,CSVQGVLNTEAFF
NA,NA,TRBJ2-1,TRBV6-2/TRBV6-3,TGTGCCAGCAGTCCCCTGGGTACTGAGCAGTTCTTC,CASSPLGTEQFF
TRBD1,NA,TRBJ2-5,TRBV6-5,TGTGCCAGCACCTCCACGACAGGGCCAGTGGGCCAGTACTTC,CASTSTTGPVGQYF
NA,NA,TRBJ2-5,TRBV5-4,TGTGCCAGCAGACCCGGCCCGGGAAAAGAGACCCAGTACTTC,CASRPGPGKETQYF
TRBD2,NA,TRBJ2-1,TRBV11-3,TGTGCCAGCAGCTTAGAGGGACTAGCGGGAGGGCCGGGCAATGAGCAGTTCTTC,CASSLEGLAGGPGNEQFF
NA,NA,TRBJ1-2,TRBV15,TGTGCCACCAGTGGTAGGAACTATGGCTACACCTTC,CATSGRNYGYTF
TRBD2,NA,TRBJ2-3,TRBV5-8,TGTGCCAGCAGCCGACTAGCGGGTGCCACAGATACGCAGTATTTT,CASSRLAGATDTQYF
NA,NA,TRBJ1-4,TRBV18,TGTGCCAGCTCACCACCTTCCGGACTAACTAATGAAAAACTGTTTTTT,CASSPPSGLTNEKLFF
NA,once,TRBJ1-2,TRBV10-3,TGTGCCATCAGTGAGTCTCGGCAGGCCGCTAACTATGGCTACACCTTC,CAISESRQAANYGYTF
TRBD1,NA,TRBJ2-7,TRBV6-5,TGTGCCAGCACCCCGACAGGGTCCTACGAGCAGTACTTC,CASTPTGSYEQYF
TRBD1,NA,TRBJ1-2,TRBV29-1,TGCAGCGTTGAAGGGGGACAGGGGGCTGGCTACACCTTC,CSVEGGQGAGYTF
TRBD1,NA,TRBJ1-3,TRBV6-5,TGTGCCAGCAGTTACTCGACAGGGGCGCCGGGAAACACCATATATTTT,CASSYSTGAPGNTIYF
NA,NA,TRBJ1-2,TRBV18,TGTGCCAGCTCACGAGGGGAGGACTATGGCTACACCTTC,CASSRGEDYGYTF
NA,NA,TRBJ1-4,TRBV2,TGTGCCAGCAGTGAACAGATGGGGGCAACTAATGAAAAACTGTTTTTT,CASSEQMGATNEKLFF
TRBD1,once,TRBJ1-2,TRBV12-3/TRBV12-4,TGTGCCAGCAGTTCCCGGACAGGCGCCGTCTACACCTTC,CASSSRTGAVYTF
NA,NA,TRBJ2-3,TRBV7-2,TGTGCCAGCAGCTTAGCGTGGACAGATACGCAGTATTTT,CASSLAWTDTQYF
NA,NA,TRBJ2-7,TRBV19,TGTGCCAGTAGTATCCGCGGGCCGACCTACGAGCAGTACTTC,CASSIRGPTYEQYF
NA,few,TRBJ1-1,TRBV6-2/TRBV6-3,TGTGCCAGCAGTCCCCGCTGGGCCCCTAACGCTTTCTTT,CASSPRWAPNAFF
TRBD2,NA,TRBJ2-3,TRBV6-1,TGTGCCAGCAGTGAAACAGGGCTAGCGGGAGGCGCAGATACGCAGTATTTT,CASSETGLAGGADTQYF
NA,NA,TRBJ1-4,TRBV19,TGTGCCAGTAGTATCTATTCAAGGGGGTCTAATGAAAAACTGTTTTTT,CASSIYSRGSNEKLFF
NA,once,TRBJ2-3,TRBV6-6,TGTGCCAGCAAACCCGCGGGGAGCACAGATACGCAGTATTTT,CASKPAGSTDTQYF
NA,NA,TRBJ1-1,TRBV5-1,TGCGCCAGCAGCTTGGCCGGGAAGAACACTGAAGCTTTCTTT,CASSLAGKNTEAFF
NA,NA,TRBJ2-1,TRBV24-1,TGTGCCACCAGTGATCGGCCCGGGGCTAGCCTCGGGGAGCAGTTCTTC,CATSDRPGASLGEQFF